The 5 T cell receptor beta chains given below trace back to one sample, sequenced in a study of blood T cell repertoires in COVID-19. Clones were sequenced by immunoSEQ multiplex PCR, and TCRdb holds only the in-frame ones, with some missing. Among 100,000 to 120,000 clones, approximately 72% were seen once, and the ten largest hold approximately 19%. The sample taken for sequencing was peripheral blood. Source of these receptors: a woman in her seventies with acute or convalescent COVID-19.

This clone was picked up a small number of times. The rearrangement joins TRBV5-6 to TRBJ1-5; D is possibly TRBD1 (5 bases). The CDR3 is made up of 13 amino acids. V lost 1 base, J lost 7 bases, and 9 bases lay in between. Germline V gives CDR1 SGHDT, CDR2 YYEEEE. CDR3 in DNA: TGTGCCAGCAGCTTGCCGGGGGAACAGCCCCAGCATTTT. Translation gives CASSLPGEQPQHF.

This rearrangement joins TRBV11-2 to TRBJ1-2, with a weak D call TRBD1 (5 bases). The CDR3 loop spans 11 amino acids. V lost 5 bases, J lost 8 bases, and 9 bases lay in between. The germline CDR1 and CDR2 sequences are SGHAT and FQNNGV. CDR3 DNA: TGTGCCAGCAGCCCCAGGGAAGGCTACACCTTC. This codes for CASSPREGYTF.

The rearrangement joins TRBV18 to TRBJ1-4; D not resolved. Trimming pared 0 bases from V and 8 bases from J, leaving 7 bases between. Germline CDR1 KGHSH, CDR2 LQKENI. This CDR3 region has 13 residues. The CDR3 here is CASSPPTREKLFF. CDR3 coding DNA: TGTGCCAGCTCACCACCGACGCGGGAAAAACTGTTTTTT.

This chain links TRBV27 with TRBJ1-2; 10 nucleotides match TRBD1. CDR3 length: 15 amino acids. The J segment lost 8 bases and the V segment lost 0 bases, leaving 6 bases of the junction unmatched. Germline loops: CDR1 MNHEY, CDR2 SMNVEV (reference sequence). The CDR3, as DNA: TGTGCCAGCAGTTTATCGACGCGGGACAGGGGAGGCTACACCTTC. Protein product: CASSLSTRDRGGYTF.

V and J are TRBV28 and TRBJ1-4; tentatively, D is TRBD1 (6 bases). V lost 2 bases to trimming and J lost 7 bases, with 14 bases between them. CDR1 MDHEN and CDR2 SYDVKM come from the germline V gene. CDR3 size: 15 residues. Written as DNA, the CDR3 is TGTGCCAGCAGTTTAGTCACGGGGGGCGGTGAAAAACTGTTTTTT. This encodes CASSLVTGGGEKLFF.